This T cell receptor (beta chain) was recovered during a study of monozygotic twins with inflammatory bowel disease. Germline loops: CDR1 SGHNT, CDR2 YYREEE (reference sequence). The CDR3 length is 13 residues. As regards this clonotype: Its antigen is still unknown.

No DNA is given; TCRdb re-called the 5' RACE reads and lists each CDR3 protein once. This table holds 300,000 to 400,000 distinct CDR3 sequences. Study-wide findings and caveats: The co-twins with IBD showed lower TCRbeta diversity (inverse Simpson) than their healthy siblings. Variability in patient repertoires may have come partly from differing immunosuppressive treatments. Healthy twins showed more clonotype sharing with others than IBD patients, especially patients with disease activity.

The clonotype comes from a human donor with ulcerative colitis or Crohn's disease, or a healthy co-twin of an affected twin (not recorded which). The V call is TRBV5-4, the J call TRBJ2-1; the TRBD2 assignment by TCRdb is unverifiable without DNA. Sequencing was done on a sample of blood. CDR3 sequence reads: CASTRTLSTEQFF.